This T cell receptor (beta chain) is from a study of cytomegalovirus exposure and HLA in healthy donors. This clone was observed a single time. Its antigen is not known. Study outcomes and limitations: CMV serostatus was the only recorded immune exposure for donors.

PCR was performed using 60 Vbeta and 13 Jbeta primers. Using immunoSEQ multiplex PCR, the repertoire was profiled, and TCRdb retains in-frame clones only, with some absent. The sample has 100,000 to 150,000 clones, roughly 18% seen once. This CDR3 region has 16 residues. The ends lost 0 bases at V and 2 bases at J; junction bases unmatched: 5. Germline V gene sequence: CDR1 SGHDT, CDR2 YYEEEE. The specimen was PBMCs. The V and J genes are TRBV5-6 and TRBJ2-3; 8 nucleotides match TRBD2. The clonotype was recovered from a female donor in good health and CMV-seropositive. CDR3 protein: CASSLDASGYTDTQYF. The DNA for the CDR3 is TGTGCCAGCAGCTTGGACGCTAGCGGGTACACAGATACGCAGTATTTT.